Following are 10 T cell receptor beta chains from one sample sequenced in a study of sequential checkpoint blockade in melanoma. TCRdb's table, derived via immunoSEQ multiplex PCR, lists solely in-frame clones and lacks some. The sample carries over 2,000 clones, approximately 22% recorded once. Treatment of the sample: randomized to nivolumab then ipilimumab (arm A) or the reverse (arm B). Sequencing used tumor tissue (inferred from file names), obtained from a patient given nivolumab and ipilimumab in sequence. These receptors were taken from a human donor with melanoma.

In this sample, this clone is medium-sized. The rearrangement uses TRBV11-3 and TRBJ2-1, with TRBD2 identical over 7 bases. This CDR3 is 15 amino acids long. Trimming at V came to 6 bases and at J to 8 bases, leaving 13 bases not matched to a gene. Germline V gives CDR1 SGHNT, CDR2 YENEEA. The CDR3 sequence: CASRVGTKPGDEQFF. Written as DNA, the CDR3 is TGTGCCAGCAGGGTTGGGACTAAGCCGGGGGATGAGCAGTTCTTC.

The rearrangement uses TRBV28 and TRBJ2-3; no clear D. The CDR3 extends over 16 amino acids. Germline lookup yields CDR1 MDHEN and CDR2 SYDVKM. The V and J ends lost 5 bases and 2 bases respectively, with 17 bases between them. In DNA, the CDR3 is TGTGCCAGCAGTACCCGGACGGCCGAAGCCACAGATACGCAGTATTTT. This encodes CASSTRTAEATDTQYF. The entire variable domain, with the rest obtained from reference TRBV28 and TRBJ2-3, is as follows: DVKVTQSSRYLVKRTGEKVFLECVQDMDHENMFWYRQDPGLGLRLIYFSYDVKMKEKGDIPEGYSVSREKKERFSLILESASTNQTSMYLCASSTRTAEATDTQYFGPGTRLTVL.

The rearrangement uses TRBV19 and TRBJ2-1, with unresolved D. From germline, CDR1 is LNHDA and CDR2 SQIVND (reference sequence). The V end was cut by 7 bases, the J end by 0 bases, with 13 bases between. This CDR3 contains 15 residues. CDR3 protein: CASILDGSSYNEQFF. DNA of the CDR3: TGTGCCAGTATTCTCGACGGCAGCTCCTACAATGAGCAGTTCTTC.

This clone was seen more than once but under ten times. The chain has TRBV9 and TRBJ2-7; D perhaps matches TRBD2 (7 bases). Germline assignment: CDR1 SGDLS and CDR2 YYNGEE. Trimming removed 5 bases at V and 12 bases at J, with 18 bases between. CDR3 length equals 12 residues. As DNA, the CDR3 is TGTGCCAGCAGTACAAACAGGGAGGGCCCGTACTTC. Its protein is CASSTNREGPYF.

The chain uses TRBV4-1 and TRBJ1-4, with D possibly matching TRBD1 (6 bases). V was cut by 1 base and J by 4 bases, with 10 bases left in between. The CDR3 totals 15 residues. CDR1 is MGHRA and CDR2 is YSYEKL in the germline V gene. The CDR3 DNA reads TGCGCCAGCAGCCAAGGAAGGGGGTTTAATGAAAAACTGTTTTTT. Protein: CASSQGRGFNEKLFF.

This rearrangement joins TRBV28 to TRBJ1-2; TRBD1 is a possible D gene (5 bases). The V end lost 6 bases, the J end lost 8 bases, and 16 bases lay between the germline ends. The germline CDR1 and CDR2 sequences are MDHEN and SYDVKM. The CDR3 has 13 amino acids. The CDR3 spells CASSRPGKGGYTF. The CDR3 DNA follows: TGTGCCAGCAGCCGACCGGGAAAGGGGGGCTACACCTTC.

This clone was seen repeatedly, ten times or more. This sequence joins TRBV11-3 and TRBJ1-5; the D gene is possibly TRBD1 (6 bases). Trimming shortened V by 4 bases and J by 2 bases, and 15 bases separated the two germline ends. Germline V gives CDR1 SGHNT, CDR2 YENEEA. The CDR3 has 16 amino acids. CDR3 loop: CASSSSDSLGNQPQHF. The CDR3 bases are TGTGCCAGCAGCTCCTCGGACAGCTTGGGCAATCAGCCCCAGCATTTT. Complete variable domain (other parts from reference TRBV11-3 and TRBJ1-5): EAGVVQSPRYKIIEKKQPVAFWCNPISGHNTLYWYLQNLGQGPELLIRYENEEAVDDSQLPKDRFSAERLKGVDSTLKIQPAELGDSAVYLCASSSSDSLGNQPQHFGDGTRLSIL.

This clone was detected only a few times. The gene calls are TRBV10-3 and TRBJ2-3; D is unclear. This CDR3 spans 14 amino acids. The ends were cut back, 0 bases at V and 5 bases at J, with 9 bases in the middle. Per the germline V gene, CDR1 is ENHRY and CDR2 is SYGVKD. CDR3 in amino acids: CAISESNPRDTQYF. Written as DNA, the CDR3 is TGTGCCATCAGTGAGTCGAATCCGAGAGATACGCAGTATTTT.

The rearrangement links TRBV6-8 to TRBJ1-1; a possible D gene is TRBD1 (5 bases). CDR1 MNHGY and CDR2 SAAAGT come from the germline V gene. The V and J ends lost 5 bases and 10 bases respectively, with 17 bases between them. This CDR3 is 13 amino acids long. CDR3 sequence reads: CASSGQLGGGAFF. In nucleotides, the CDR3 is TGTGCCAGCAGTGGGCAACTCGGGGGGGGAGCTTTCTTT.

The CDR3 DNA follows: TGTGCCATCAGTGAGCCACCGAAGGTAGCAGGTGGACACAATGAGCAGTTCTTC. Its translation is CAISEPPKVAGGHNEQFF. The V and J genes are TRBV10-3 and TRBJ2-1; D is uncertain. From germline, CDR1 is ENHRY and CDR2 SYGVKD. V was pared by 2 bases and J by 5 bases, with 22 bases between. This CDR3 is 18 amino acids long.